This record concerns one T cell receptor beta chain sequence. The antigen is not known. Repertoires were generated with immunoSEQ multiplex PCR, while TCRdb's copy carries only in-frame clones and drops some. The table records 100,000 to 150,000 clones, about nine tenths of them present only once. The data were obtained in a study of T cell responses to AZD1222 COVID-19 vaccine. Overall study results and limits: Most donors were white British and more were female, and clonal diversity was possibly underestimated. Receipt of two AZD1222 doses was followed by a rise in Spike-specific TCR breadth and depth. Seropositive status at baseline applied to only 6 or 7 AZD1222 recipients. Spike regions recognized by vaccine-associated CD4 TCRs spanned the protein, led by 160-218 and 743-854.

Germline assignment: CDR1 MDHEN and CDR2 SYDVKM. Trimming pared 1 base from V and 0 bases from J, leaving 5 bases between. The CDR3 loop spans 14 amino acids. The chain carries TRBV28 and TRBJ2-3; D uncertain. The clonotype was recovered from an adult who received the AZD1222 COVID-19 vaccine. Sequenced material: peripheral blood, taken 28 days after the second AZD1222 dose. The CDR3 region is CASSLLVSTDTQYF. CDR3 bases: TGTGCCAGCAGTTTATTGGTTAGCACAGATACGCAGTATTTT.